These 9 T cell receptor beta chains share one sample of origin, sequenced in a study of a mutant IDH1 vaccine in newly diagnosed glioma. As to time point: week 47, end of study. All doses held 300 ug of mutant IDH1 20-mer peptide, with topical imiquimod. Antigens of these TCRs are unknown. Clones were read by immunoSEQ multiplex PCR, and TCRdb kept only the in-frame ones, dropping some. Among fewer than 70,000 clones listed, around 83% were seen once. The material was PBMCs, obtained from a glioma patient whose treatment included an IDH1 peptide vaccine. The receptors come from a man between 25 and 39 years old with glioma.

V is TRBV19 and J is TRBJ2-1; TRBD1 agrees at 12 bases. The germline V gene encodes CDR1 LNHDA and CDR2 SQIVND (reference sequence). This CDR3 comprises 16 residues. J gave up 7 bases and V 5 bases, and 9 bases lay outside the gene matches. CDR3: CASSLTGQGAQNEQFF. CDR3 DNA: TGTGCCAGTAGTCTCACGGGACAGGGGGCGCAAAATGAGCAGTTCTTC.

The gene calls are TRBV11-2 and TRBJ1-2; D uncertain. There are 14 residues in the CDR3. Germline V lookup: CDR1 SGHAT, CDR2 FQNNGV. Trimming took off 0 bases at V and 10 bases at J, with 15 bases between the two ends. CDR3 nucleotides: TGTGCCAGCAGCTTAGAGGGCCCGGGGTCCGACTACACCTTC. Translation gives CASSLEGPGSDYTF.

The rearrangement uses TRBV18 and TRBJ2-7, with 10 positions matching TRBD1. With 2 bases clipped from V and 5 bases from J, the junction kept 18 bases outside the gene matches. The CDR3 loop spans 19 amino acids. The germline V gene encodes CDR1 KGHSH and CDR2 LQKENI. The CDR3, as DNA: TGTGCCAGCTCACCAGGACTCGGACAGGGGGAGTGGGGTCTCCACGAGCAGTACTTC. This codes for CASSPGLGQGEWGLHEQYF.

This chain links TRBV5-1 with TRBJ2-7; D is undetermined. Trimming cost V 2 bases and J 5 bases, with 11 bases left between them. Germline CDR1 reads SGHRS; CDR2 reads YFSETQ. This CDR3 region has 13 residues. CDR3 sequence reads: CASSLVFGNEQYF. DNA of the CDR3: TGCGCCAGCAGCTTAGTCTTCGGTAACGAGCAGTACTTC. Using reference TRBV5-1 and TRBJ2-7 for the parts outside the CDR3, the full variable domain is KAGVTQTPRYLIKTRGQQVTLSCSPISGHRSVSWYQQTPGQGLQFLFEYFSETQRNKGNFPGRFSGRQFSNSRSEMNVSTLELGDSALYLCASSLVFGNEQYFGPGTRLTVT.

The sample holds a few counts of this clone. The chain carries TRBV6-1 and TRBJ2-3; weak D call: TRBD2 (6 bases). The CDR3 is 15 amino acids. V dropped 6 bases and J dropped 2 bases, with 15 bases sitting between them. Germline V CDR1 and CDR2: MNHNS, SASEGT. The CDR3: CASRGGTPSTDTQYF. The CDR3, as DNA: TGTGCCAGCAGAGGCGGGACTCCTTCCACAGATACGCAGTATTTT.

J is TRBJ1-5 and V is TRBV7-9, with 10 bases aligning to TRBD1. V lost 1 base and J lost 7; bases outside the gene matches: 4. Germline assignment: CDR1 SEHNR and CDR2 FQNEAQ (reference sequence). The CDR3 is made up of 15 amino acids. The chain's CDR3 is CASSLGQGAGQPQHF. For the CDR3, the DNA is TGTGCCAGCAGCTTAGGACAGGGGGCAGGACAGCCCCAGCATTTT.

J is TRBJ2-1 and V is TRBV30; D is uncertain. The CDR3 is 13 residues long. V lost 2 bases and J lost 4, with 9 bases in between. Germline loops: CDR1 GTSNPN, CDR2 SVGIG (reference sequence). CDR3 protein: CAWSYEEYNEQFF. CDR3 coding DNA: TGTGCCTGGAGTTACGAGGAATACAATGAGCAGTTCTTC.

This chain links TRBV10-3 with TRBJ2-7, with D possibly TRBD2 on 6 matching bases. The CDR3 covers 12 residues. Germline V gene sequence: CDR1 ENHRY, CDR2 SYGVKD. Trimming stripped 7 bases from V and 9 bases from J, with 16 bases between. Written as DNA, the CDR3 is TGTGCCATCAAGCAGGGACTCCGACCGCAGTACTTC. As protein: CAIKQGLRPQYF.

V usage is TRBV5-8 and J usage is TRBJ1-1; 7 bases are a match to TRBD1. The CDR3 is 14 residues long. Germline V gene data show CDR1 as SGHTS and CDR2 as YDEGEE. V gave up 7 bases and J gave up 3 bases; unmatched junction bases: 9. The CDR3 DNA reads TGTGCCAGCGTAAACAGGGGAGGCTACACTGAAGCTTTCTTT. It encodes CASVNRGGYTEAFF.